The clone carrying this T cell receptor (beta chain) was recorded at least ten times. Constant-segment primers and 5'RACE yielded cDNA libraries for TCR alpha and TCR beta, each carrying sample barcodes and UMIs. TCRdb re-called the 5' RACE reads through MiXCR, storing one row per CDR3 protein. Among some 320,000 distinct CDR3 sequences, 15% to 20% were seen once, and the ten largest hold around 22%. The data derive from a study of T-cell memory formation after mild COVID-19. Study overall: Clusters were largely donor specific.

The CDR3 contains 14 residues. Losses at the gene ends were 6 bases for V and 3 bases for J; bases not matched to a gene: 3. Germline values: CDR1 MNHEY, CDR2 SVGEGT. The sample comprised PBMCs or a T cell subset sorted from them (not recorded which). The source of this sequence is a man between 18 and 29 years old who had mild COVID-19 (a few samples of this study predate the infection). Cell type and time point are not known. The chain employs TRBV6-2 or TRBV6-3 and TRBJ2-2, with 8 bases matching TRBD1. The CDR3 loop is CASRYRGDTGELFF. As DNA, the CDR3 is TGTGCCAGCAGATACAGGGGGGACACCGGGGAGCTGTTTTTT.